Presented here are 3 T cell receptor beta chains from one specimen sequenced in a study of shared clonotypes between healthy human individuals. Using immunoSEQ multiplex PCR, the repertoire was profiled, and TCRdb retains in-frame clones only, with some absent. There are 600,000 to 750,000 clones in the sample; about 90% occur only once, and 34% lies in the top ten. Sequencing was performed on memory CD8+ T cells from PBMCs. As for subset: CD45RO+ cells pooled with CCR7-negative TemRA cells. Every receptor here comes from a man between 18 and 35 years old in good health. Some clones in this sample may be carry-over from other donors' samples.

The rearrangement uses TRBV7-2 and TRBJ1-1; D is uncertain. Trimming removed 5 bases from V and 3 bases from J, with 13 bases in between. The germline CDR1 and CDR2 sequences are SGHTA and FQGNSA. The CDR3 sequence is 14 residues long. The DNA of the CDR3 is TGTGCCAGCAGCCGGAGTGGGCCGGACACTGAAGCTTTCTTT. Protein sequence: CASSRSGPDTEAFF.

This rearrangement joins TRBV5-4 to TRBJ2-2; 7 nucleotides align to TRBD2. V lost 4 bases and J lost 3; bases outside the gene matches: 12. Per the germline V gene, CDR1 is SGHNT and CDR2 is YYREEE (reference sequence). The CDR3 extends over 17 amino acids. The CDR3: CASSPYFREDYTGELFF. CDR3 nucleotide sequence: TGTGCCAGCAGCCCGTACTTCCGGGAGGATTACACCGGGGAGCTGTTTTTT.

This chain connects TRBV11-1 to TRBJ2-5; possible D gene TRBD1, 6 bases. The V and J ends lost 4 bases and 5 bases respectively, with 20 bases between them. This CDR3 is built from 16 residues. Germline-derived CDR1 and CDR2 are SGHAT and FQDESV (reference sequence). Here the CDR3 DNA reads TGTGCCAGCAGCTCATTCATATCAGGGGTACGGGAGACCCAGTACTTC. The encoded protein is CASSSFISGVRETQYF.